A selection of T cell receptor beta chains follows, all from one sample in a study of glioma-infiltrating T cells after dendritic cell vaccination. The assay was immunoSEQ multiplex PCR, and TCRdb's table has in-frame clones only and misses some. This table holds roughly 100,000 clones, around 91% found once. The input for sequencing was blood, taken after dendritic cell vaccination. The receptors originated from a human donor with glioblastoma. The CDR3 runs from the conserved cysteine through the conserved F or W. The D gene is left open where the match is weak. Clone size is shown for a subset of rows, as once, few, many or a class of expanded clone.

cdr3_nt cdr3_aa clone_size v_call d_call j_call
TGTGCCAGCAAGGGGCAGGCGTCGAACACCGGGGAGCTGTTTTTT CASKGQASNTGELFF once TRBV2 NA TRBJ2-2
TGTGCCATCAGTGAGTCATCGGCAGGGGTTGAGAAACTGTTTTTT CAISESSAGVEKLFF NA TRBV10-3 NA TRBJ1-4
TGTGCCAGCACCCGCGGCCGAGGTGCCACAGATACGCAGTATTTT CASTRGRGATDTQYF few TRBV2 NA TRBJ2-3
TGTGCCAGCAGCTTAGGGACAGGGGGCCAATCTAACTATGGCTACACCTTC CASSLGTGGQSNYGYTF NA TRBV7-8 TRBD1 TRBJ1-2
TGTGCCAGTAGTATAGTCGGAGGGATGAACGAGGAAGCTTTCTTT CASSIVGGMNEEAFF NA TRBV19 NA TRBJ1-1
TGTGCCACCAACAACCCGCAGGGACTAGCGGGGGGCAACACCGGGGAGCTGTTTTTT CATNNPQGLAGGNTGELFF NA TRBV15 TRBD2 TRBJ2-2
TGTGCCAGCAGACTGACGGGGAGCTCCTACGAGCAGTACTTC CASRLTGSSYEQYF once TRBV2 NA TRBJ2-7
TGTGCCATCAGCGGGGAGCAGACAGGTTCTTTAAATTCACCCCTCCACTTT CAISGEQTGSLNSPLHF NA TRBV10-3 NA TRBJ1-6
TGTGCCAGCAGCACGGGACTAGCGGGAGGGTACGAGCAGTACTTC CASSTGLAGGYEQYF NA TRBV5-4 TRBD2 TRBJ2-7
TGTGCCAGCAAGCAACCCGAGGCAACTGAAGCTTTCTTT CASKQPEATEAFF NA TRBV6-1 NA TRBJ1-1
TGTGCCACCAGCAGAGAGGGACAGGGCCCTCAGCCCCAGCATTTT CATSREGQGPQPQHF NA TRBV15 TRBD1 TRBJ1-5
TGTGCCAGCAGTGACTCCGGACAGATTGAAAAACTGTTTTTT CASSDSGQIEKLFF NA TRBV25-1 NA TRBJ1-4
TGCGCCAGCAGCTTGGGGCTAGCGGGAAGGGGCGAGCAGTACTTC CASSLGLAGRGEQYF NA TRBV5-1 TRBD2 TRBJ2-7
TGCGCCAGCAGCCAGGTGACAGTGGATAAGGCCGATGGCTACACCTTC CASSQVTVDKADGYTF NA TRBV4-1 NA TRBJ1-2
TGTGCCAGCAGTAAACAGGGTGGGGTCAACACTGAAGCTTTCTTT CASSKQGGVNTEAFF NA TRBV2 NA TRBJ1-1
TGCGCCAGCAGATTACAGGGTAATTCACCCCTCCACTTT CASRLQGNSPLHF NA TRBV5-1 NA TRBJ1-6
TGTGCCAGCCAGGGACAGCATAATAGCAATCAGCCCCAGCATTTT CASQGQHNSNQPQHF NA TRBV19 TRBD1 TRBJ1-5
TGTGCCAGCTACTATTCGGTACTCGGGGAAGGGGGATGGGGCTACACCTTC CASYYSVLGEGGWGYTF once TRBV27 NA TRBJ1-2
TGCGCCAGCAGTTATTTTGCACAACGGGTATTGACAGCGAACACCGGGGAGCTGTTTTTT CASSYFAQRVLTANTGELFF NA TRBV5-1 NA TRBJ2-2
TGTGCCAGCAGAGGGAAGCGGGGATGGAACTATGGCTACACCTTC CASRGKRGWNYGYTF NA TRBV6-5 NA TRBJ1-2
TGTGCCAGCAGCACCATCCCCGGGACAGGGAGAAACATTCAGTACTTC CASSTIPGTGRNIQYF few TRBV5-6 TRBD1 TRBJ2-4
TGTGCCAGCAGCGTATTAACTAGTGCTCAGCAGTTCTTC CASSVLTSAQQFF NA TRBV9 NA TRBJ2-1
TGTGCCTGGAGCCTGGGACAGGGCGCTCCCTATGGCTACACCTTC CAWSLGQGAPYGYTF NA TRBV30 TRBD1 TRBJ1-2
TGTGCCAGCAGTCGCAACAGGGGGTCAGAGACCCAGTACTTC CASSRNRGSETQYF NA TRBV27 TRBD1 TRBJ2-5
TGTGCCGCCAGGGGCAGACCCGGCACCGGGGAGCTGTTTTTT CAARGRPGTGELFF NA TRBV19 NA TRBJ2-2
TGTGCCTGGAGTGCGGGGGGCAATCAGCCCCAGCATTTT CAWSAGGNQPQHF few TRBV30 NA TRBJ1-5
TGTGCCAGCAGCGTATTACAGGGTCCCTCCGGGGAGCTGTTTTTT CASSVLQGPSGELFF NA TRBV9 NA TRBJ2-2
TGCAGCGGTAGTGCCGGGACTAGCGGGAGTTATGAGCAGTTCTTC CSGSAGTSGSYEQFF NA TRBV29-1 TRBD2 TRBJ2-1
TGTGCCAGCAGCCAAGACAGGGGTCGGGGCTACACCTTC CASSQDRGRGYTF NA TRBV6-6 TRBD1 TRBJ1-2
TGTGCCAGCAGTGCGAGGGGGCTCGGGACTGAAGCTTTCTTT CASSARGLGTEAFF once TRBV2 TRBD1 TRBJ1-1
TGCGCCAGCAGCTTGGTAGCGGGAGTCGGCAATGAGCAGTTCTTC CASSLVAGVGNEQFF NA TRBV5-1 TRBD2 TRBJ2-1
TGTGCCAGCAGCGCCGGGACAGGGAATGAAAAACTGTTTTTT CASSAGTGNEKLFF NA TRBV2 TRBD1 TRBJ1-4
TGTGCCAGCAGCTTGGGTAGACAGGGTCACGGGGAGCTGTTTTTT CASSLGRQGHGELFF NA TRBV11-2 TRBD1 TRBJ2-2
TGTGCCAGCAGCTTATGGGCGAGTGAGCAGTACTTC CASSLWASEQYF NA TRBV5-4 NA TRBJ2-7
TGTGCCTGGAGTGTAACGGTTCCCTATAGCGGGGGCACAGATACGCAGTATTTT CAWSVTVPYSGGTDTQYF few TRBV30 TRBD2 TRBJ2-3
TGTGCCAGCAGCCCCCAGCGGGGCGTGAATACGCAGTATTTT CASSPQRGVNTQYF NA TRBV11-3 TRBD2 TRBJ2-3
TGTGCCAGCAGTGAATCGGGGACAGGGTTGTTGTTTGGCTACACCTTC CASSESGTGLLFGYTF NA TRBV6-1 TRBD1 TRBJ1-2
TGTGCCAGCAGCTTAGACCCATCTCCGGGTTCGGGCACAGATACGCAGTATTTT CASSLDPSPGSGTDTQYF once TRBV11-3 NA TRBJ2-3
TGTGCCAGCAGCTTCTCAGGGGCTCTTCGCTATGGCTACACCTTC CASSFSGALRYGYTF few TRBV7-2 NA TRBJ1-2
TGTGCCAGCTCACGAGACAGGGGGACCGGGGAGCAGTACTTC CASSRDRGTGEQYF NA TRBV18 TRBD1 TRBJ2-7
TGTGCCAGCAGTGACCCTGGGTCGGGGAACTATGGCTACACCTTC CASSDPGSGNYGYTF NA TRBV6-1 NA TRBJ1-2
TGTGCCAGCAGCCGGGACTCCAATCAGCCCCAGCATTTT CASSRDSNQPQHF NA TRBV7-2 NA TRBJ1-5
TGTGCCAGCAGCTGGGCCAACCAAGAGACCCAGTACTTC CASSWANQETQYF NA TRBV5-5 NA TRBJ2-5
TGTGCCAGCAGTCGTAACAGGGGGCAGAATGAAAAACTGTTTTTT CASSRNRGQNEKLFF NA TRBV11-2 TRBD1 TRBJ1-4
TGTGCCAGCAGTTACTCGATTAGCGGGTTTGTCAATGAGCAGTTCTTC CASSYSISGFVNEQFF few TRBV6-5 TRBD2 TRBJ2-1
TGTGCCAGTAGCCCCTCGGACACCCCCTATGGCTACACCTTC CASSPSDTPYGYTF NA TRBV19 NA TRBJ1-2
TGTGCCAGCCAAAGAACTAGCCCCACAGATACGCAGTATTTT CASQRTSPTDTQYF NA TRBV6-6 NA TRBJ2-3
TGCGCCAGCAGTGCGACTAGCAGTCTCACAGATACGCAGTATTTT CASSATSSLTDTQYF NA TRBV10-1 TRBD2 TRBJ2-3
TGTGCCATCAGTGCAAGACAGGGGGCTGGCTACACCTTC CAISARQGAGYTF NA TRBV10-3 TRBD1 TRBJ1-2
TGCAGCGTTGGAGCTAGCGGAGATAACACCGGGGAGCTGTTTTTT CSVGASGDNTGELFF once TRBV29-1 TRBD2 TRBJ2-2
TGTGCCAGCAGCCGCATGACTAGCGGAACAGAGACCCAGTACTTC CASSRMTSGTETQYF NA TRBV7-6 TRBD2 TRBJ2-5
TGCGCCAGCAGCTTCTTCACAGATACGCAGTATTTT CASSFFTDTQYF NA TRBV5-1 NA TRBJ2-3
TGTGCCAGCAGTGTATTGGTCTCAGGGGGATCTCAGCCCCAGCATTTT CASSVLVSGGSQPQHF NA TRBV2 TRBD1 TRBJ1-5